This T cell receptor (beta chain) was recorded in a study of T-cell memory formation after mild COVID-19. Study information: In these data, TCR clusters were largely donor specific. Findings of the study overall: Memory sampled before infection contained some responding clones, suggesting cross-reactive memory joined.

Each CDR3 protein is one row after TCRdb ran MiXCR on the 5' RACE reads. The sample has approximately 240,000 distinct CDR3 sequences; over 15% are singletons. Germline V gives CDR1 MGHRA, CDR2 YSYEKL. The CDR3 has 12 amino acids. V was trimmed by 0 bases and J by 8 bases, leaving 7 bases between them. This clonotype was found a few times. Antigen: not known. This chain links TRBV4-1 with TRBJ1-1; perhaps TRBD1 as D (5 bases). The sequenced sample consisted of PBMCs or a T cell subset sorted from them (not recorded which). This TCR came from a man between 18 and 35 years old who had mild COVID-19 (a few samples of this study predate the infection). Cell type and time point are not known. The CDR3 DNA is TGCGCCAGCAGCCAAGATCGGACAGAAGCTTTCTTT. The encoded protein is CASSQDRTEAFF.